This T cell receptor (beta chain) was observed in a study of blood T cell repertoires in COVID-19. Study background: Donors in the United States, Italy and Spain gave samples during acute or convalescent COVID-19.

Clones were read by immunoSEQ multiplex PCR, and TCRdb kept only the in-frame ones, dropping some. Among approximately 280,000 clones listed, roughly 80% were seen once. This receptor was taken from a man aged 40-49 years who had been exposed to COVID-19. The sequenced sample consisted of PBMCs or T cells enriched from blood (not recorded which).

CDR3 coding DNA: TGCAGTGCTAGTGGCCCTGGGGGGGGTGTCACTGAAGCTTTCTTT. It yields the protein CSASGPGGGVTEAFF. The V and J genes are TRBV20-1 and TRBJ1-1; TRBD1 might be the D (5 bases). V was pared by 3 bases and J by 4 bases, with 18 bases between. Germline CDR1 reads DFQATT; CDR2 reads SNEGSKA (reference sequence). The CDR3 has 15 amino acids.